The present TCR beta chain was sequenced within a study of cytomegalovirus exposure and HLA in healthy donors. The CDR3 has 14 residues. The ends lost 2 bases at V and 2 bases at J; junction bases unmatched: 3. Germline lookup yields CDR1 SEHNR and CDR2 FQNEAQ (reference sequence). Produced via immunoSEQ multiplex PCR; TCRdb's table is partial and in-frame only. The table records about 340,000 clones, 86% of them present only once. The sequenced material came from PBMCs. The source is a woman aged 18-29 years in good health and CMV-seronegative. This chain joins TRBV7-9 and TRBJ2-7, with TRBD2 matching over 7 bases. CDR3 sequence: CASSLQRGPYEQYF. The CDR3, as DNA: TGTGCCAGCAGCTTACAGCGGGGCCCCTACGAGCAGTACTTC.